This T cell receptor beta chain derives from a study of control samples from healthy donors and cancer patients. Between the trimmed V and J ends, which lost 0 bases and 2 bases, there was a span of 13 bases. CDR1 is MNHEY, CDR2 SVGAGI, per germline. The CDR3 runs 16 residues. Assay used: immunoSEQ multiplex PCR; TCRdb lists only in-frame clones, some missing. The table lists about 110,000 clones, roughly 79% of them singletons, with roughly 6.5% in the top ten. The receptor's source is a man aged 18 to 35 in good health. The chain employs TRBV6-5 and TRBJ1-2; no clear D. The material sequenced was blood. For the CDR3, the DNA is TGTGCCAGCAGTTACTCGGGCAGCCCGCGAAACTATGGCTACACCTTC. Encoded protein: CASSYSGSPRNYGYTF.